This TCR beta chain is drawn from a study of cytomegalovirus exposure and HLA in healthy donors (dated by TCRdb to the late 2010s). General notes on the study: According to an earlier analysis of a few hundred of the donors, 150 million to 200 million T cells yielded over 100 million unique TCR beta sequences and 276 Gb of sequence data. Of the roughly 400 genotyped donors, roughly 85% fell in the genetic ancestry cluster associated with self-reported Caucasian donors. On average, over 200,000 unique TCR beta nucleotide sequences were sequenced per donor among more than 350 genotyped donors of the cohort, with roughly 19% of those sequences being non-productive. Roughly 300 gigabases of sequencing data and 70 million to 100 million unique TCR sequences made up an early release that covered fewer than 650 HLA-typed donors. Both class I and class II loci were covered by HLA typing, at four-digit resolution. The number of typed donors differed by locus: roughly 620-630 for A, B, C, DRB1 and DQB1; 500 to 550 for DQA1; some 610 for DPA1; and 400 to 480 for DPB1. Four to six DR-DQ haplotypes were handled as single units for association and clustering, since linkage in the cohort was strong. In an earlier analysis of roughly 600 of the donors, high-throughput TCR beta sequencing was used to judge whether each TCR beta V gene segment behaved as functional or pseudogenic. In a later genetic analysis, genome-wide SNP genotypes for about 65% of the roughly 670 donors were used, and that subset was treated as a discovery cohort. Rather than drawing on any new phenotypic data, the later analysis identified candidate immune exposures from TCR beta sequences and the way those sequences occurred across donors. To predict cytomegalovirus infection status, the study combined high-throughput TCR immunosequencing, statistical association of individual TCRs with disease status, and machine learning. The study aimed to test whether signatures of past pathogen exposure could be identified by cataloging public T cell receptors. In a later analysis, previously published TCR beta repertoires from more than 500 donors were re-analyzed and high-resolution HLA genotyping was added so that TCR occurrence patterns could be studied. Donor age, sex, ethnicity and CMV serostatus were collected together with the repertoire data. All discovery cohort repertoires had been generated on a single sequencing platform. Along with the roughly 670-subject first cohort, a separate validation cohort of roughly 110 different subjects was used. The study profiled the T cell repertoires of 666 subjects by immunosequencing and related them to cytomegalovirus serostatus. Summary of the overall study and its limitations: According to a later analysis, parvovirus B19, influenza, CMV and Epstein-Barr virus appeared linked to several top co-occurrence clusters. A few of the identified cytomegalovirus-associated TCR beta chains were confirmed in vitro to be specific for cytomegalovirus antigens. According to a later analysis, most CMV-associated TCR beta chains appeared to be HLA-restricted, and the HLA associations seemed to be driven largely by CMV exposure. An earlier analysis of 450 to 750 of the donors showed that most TCR beta V segments appeared in productive rearrangements either about 90% or about 30% of the time, which broadly matched IMGT annotations. According to the authors, the approach could potentially be generalized to other disease states and immunological phenotypes. Because some donors lacked HLA typing at each locus, the association tests relied only on the typed subset. Compared with equally common non-associated chains, HLA-associated TCR beta chains in a later analysis were more clonally expanded and had lower generation probabilities. A further reported finding was that TCR beta sequences accurately predicted the HLA-A and HLA-B alleles for most subjects in the first cohort. This cohort had only TCR beta chains sequenced, and the lack of alpha or paired-chain data limited which features could be detected. Some IMGT-functional V segments, including TRBV6-2 and TRBV6-3, could not be distinguished by the 87-base-pair reads and were therefore excluded. When HLA alleles, especially DR and DQ, strongly co-occurred, attributing TCR associations to individual alleles was difficult. Most TCR sequences were seen in very few donors, while some public TCRs were found in many individuals. The presence/absence analyses assumed that sequencing depth was roughly uniform across donors, and that assumption may not be true. In a later genetic analysis, a missense DCLRE1C variant was associated with V-gene and J-gene trimming of TCR beta chains, and the association was replicated in an independent cohort. A later analysis found that TCR association rates varied across HLA loci, with DRB1 alleles showing the most associated TCRs and HLA-C alleles the fewest. Cytomegalovirus status was reported to be diagnosed by the classifier with high specificity and sensitivity in both the original and validation cohorts. CMV serostatus was the only immune exposure information available for the cohort. Specific HLA alleles were associated with 15,000 to 20,000 TCR beta sequences at a false discovery rate of 0.05 in a later analysis. Because counts were too low, roughly 16 rarely observed V segments, including chromosome 9 orphons, were excluded from the earlier analysis of 587 of the donors. In the study, 150 to 200 TCR beta chains were listed as associated with cytomegalovirus. Correlated functional status among segregating V segments might reflect linkage disequilibrium, but an unknown experimental factor could not be ruled out. A later genetic analysis reported fewer N-insertions in productive TCRs among donors in an Asian-associated ancestry cluster than the roughly 700-donor mean. A cluster of highly shared sequence variants was judged likely to be a technical artifact of the sequencing pipeline.

In its sample, this clone was seen a few times. Its cognate antigen has yet to be identified. Base qualities are not provided; no much larger clone lies one nucleotide away. The cohort was made up of 500 to 850 healthy bone marrow donors. All cohort members were sampled while nominally healthy, although unrecorded immune exposures were likely present. The donor tested CMV seropositive, placing the donor among the roughly 300 seropositive members of the cohort. A peripheral blood sample was collected from each donor, and TCR beta sequencing was performed on peripheral blood mononuclear cells. The Qiagen DNeasy Blood Extraction Kit was used to extract genomic DNA from the blood cell samples. V is pruned by 0 bases and J by 4 bases, leaving 2 bases of the junction without a gene match. Measured from the cysteine to the phenylalanine, the CDR3 is 14 residues long. Only the CDR3 region is kept as DNA, spanning 42 bases read in frame from base 1. From a lookup of the germline V gene, CDR1 and CDR2 are MNHEY and SVGAGI.

Library preparation employed the immunoSEQ multiplex PCR assay. For the multiplex PCR, a mixture combining 60 forward primers for TCR Vbeta segments and 13 reverse primers for TCR Jbeta segments was used. A multiplex PCR assay on genomic DNA amplified the CDR3 region of rearranged TCR beta genes. The amplified TCR beta libraries were sequenced on the Illumina HiSeq System as 87-base-pair reads. The paper's data handling went like this. In a later analysis, 80 million or so unique TCR beta chains were counted across the 650 to 700 repertoires, and approximately 9.9 million of these chains were shared by at least two donors. Raw reads were error-corrected and collapsed into unique sequences with a nearest-neighbor algorithm that merged closely related sequences to remove PCR and sequencing errors. Alignment of CDR3 sequences to IMGT reference sequences was used to assign V, D and J gene segments. Each retained sequence needed at least a six-nucleotide match to both a V gene segment and a J gene segment. Rearrangements were called productive when the CDR3 lacked stop codons and stayed in frame with V and J; all others were non-productive. CDR3 was defined according to IMGT convention as the region running from the second conserved V-encoded cysteine to the conserved J-encoded phenylalanine. Sequences without an unambiguous match to a single V gene segment were excluded from the earlier analysis of a few hundred of the donors. In an earlier analysis of almost 600 of the donors, a V segment was called functional when productive rearrangements were above 56.7%, and segregating when the standard deviation between donors exceeded 5%. A statistical classification framework was built for diagnosing cytomegalovirus status from the catalog of TCR beta chain sequences. A later analysis assigned V and J genes by comparing TCR nucleotide sequences with IMGT/GENE-DB human TR gene sequences. Using the TCRdist pipeline, a later analysis assigned CDR3 sequences along with most-parsimonious VDJ recombination scenarios. In a later analysis, every TCR beta chain was defined by the combination of its CDR3 amino acid sequence and its V-gene family, and reads without a unique V-gene family were dropped. In a later analysis, a few hundred highly shared, low-generation-probability nucleotide sequences were removed to address suspected cross-contamination and a sequencing artifact. In a later analysis, a clonal expansion index for each public chain was calculated from normalized within-repertoire ranks of inferred template counts. In a later analysis, generation probabilities were computed using a VDJ recombination model fitted to out-of-frame rearrangements, and the results were checked against IGoR. In a later analysis, TCR-TCR, TCR-HLA and TCR-CMV co-occurrence was scored with hypergeometric tests, and a repertoire-size bias correction was applied to TCR pairs. To estimate false discovery rates, a later analysis permuted the HLA or CMV assignments 20 times. In a later analysis, co-occurring TCRs were grouped with DBSCAN, and TCRdist sequence similarity was added when clustering was performed within HLA-allele-positive subsets. For co-occurrence clustering, repertoires with fewer than 30,000 or more than 120,000 public chains were excluded, along with a handful of repertoires with anomalous nucleotide sharing. TCRdb provides this immuneACCESS table in a form limited to in-frame rearrangements. Some clones are lacking; in checked studies, under half of them reflect an unresolved V gene, and why the rest are absent is not known. That table furnishes V, J and clone size, whereas the DNA furnished D and trimming. Counted in this sample were about 150,000 clones; roughly three quarters of them appeared once. In total, the top ten clones hold around 13% of the sample.

This sequence was found in a man in his thirties or forties in good health and CMV-seropositive. The sequenced sample was PBMCs. The sequence is built from TRBV6-5 and TRBJ2-7; 8 central nucleotides agree with TRBD1. CDR3 protein: CASSYSGQVYEQYF. The sequence in DNA is TGTGCCAGCAGTTACTCGGGACAGGTATACGAGCAGTACTTC.